The clone carrying this TCR beta chain came up a few times. Antigen: not known. This record belongs to a study of T cell repertoires in cytomegalovirus infection. In the study overall: Selection of CMV epitopes for the study included recently identified HLA-C-restricted and well-studied HLA-B-restricted ones.

MiXCR, applied by TCRdb to the reads, yields one record per CDR3 protein. The repertoire includes roughly 180,000 distinct CDR3 sequences, roughly 20% of them detected once, and roughly 25% sits in the top ten. Deletions cut 1 base from V and 0 bases from J, with 10 bases between. This CDR3 is 15 amino acids long. Germline V gene sequence: CDR1 SGHNT, CDR2 YYREEE (reference sequence). J is TRBJ1-1 and V is TRBV5-4; tentative D call: TRBD1 (6 bases). This sequence originates from a human donor in good health (CMV status not recorded). Some clones in this sample may be carry-over from other donors' samples. The starting material was CD8+ T cells from cultured PBMCs, obtained from culture after CMV antigen stimulation. Written as DNA, the CDR3 is TGTGCCAGCAGCTTGTTGGGGGACATGAACACTGAAGCTTTCTTT. Translated: CASSLLGDMNTEAFF.